What follows are 29 T cell receptor beta chains derived from one specimen sequenced in a study of early T cells in non-severe SARS-CoV-2 infection. From the 5' RACE reads, TCRdb called clonotypes with MiXCR, one entry per CDR3 protein. The sample has about 29,000 distinct CDR3 sequences, about 5.5% seen once. The sequenced material came from whole blood. These receptors were taken from an adult who was a healthcare worker with PCR-confirmed SARS-CoV-2 infection or an uninfected control (not recorded which).

This clonotype was seen many times. The J gene is TRBJ2-3, the V gene TRBV11-2; possible D gene TRBD2, 5 bases. This CDR3 has 14 amino acids. V was clipped by 2 bases and J by 5 bases, with 11 bases between them. The V gene's germline CDR1 is SGHAT and CDR2 FQNNGV. Written as DNA, the CDR3 is TGTGCCAGCAGCTTAAATCGGGAAGTAGATACGCAGTATTTT. It encodes CASSLNREVDTQYF.

V and J are TRBV25-1 and TRBJ2-7; D perhaps matches TRBD2 (5 bases). Trimming removed 2 bases from V and 0 bases from J, with 11 bases in between. The CDR3 runs to 15 residues. The germline V gene encodes CDR1 MGHDK and CDR2 SYGVNS. CDR3 in amino acids: CASSEKSGSSYEQYF. DNA for the CDR3: TGTGCCAGCAGTGAAAAATCGGGAAGCTCCTACGAGCAGTACTTC.

This clonotype was counted ten times or more. The chain joins TRBV10-2 to TRBJ2-2; D may correspond to TRBD1 or TRBD2 (5 bases each). Trimming left V 7 bases short and J 2 bases short, with 11 bases between. Germline loops: CDR1 WSHSY, CDR2 SAAADI. The CDR3 has 14 amino acids. CDR3: CASIWDPNTGELFF. The CDR3 bases are TGCGCCAGCATCTGGGACCCAAACACCGGGGAGCTGTTTTTT.

A few counts support this clonotype. J is TRBJ2-7 and V is TRBV24-1; no definite D call. The CDR3 has 16 amino acids. From germline, CDR1 is KGHDR and CDR2 SFDVKD. Trimming took off 9 bases at V and 1 base at J, with 21 bases between the two ends. The chain's CDR3 is CATGDQESHTSYEQYF. For the CDR3, the DNA is TGTGCCACCGGGGATCAGGAGTCCCATACTTCCTACGAGCAGTACTTC.

This clonotype appeared many times. The rearrangement uses TRBV5-1 and TRBJ1-2; 7 nucleotides align to TRBD1. The CDR3 covers 12 residues. Germline CDR1 is SGHRS and CDR2 is YFSETQ. Trimming took 7 bases from V and 9 from J; bases not matched to a gene: 9. CDR3 in DNA: TGCGCCAGCGGACAGGACAGGACCCGCTACACCTTC. It yields the protein CASGQDRTRYTF.

This clonotype was observed many times. The chain recombines TRBV5-1 with TRBJ2-7, with D hard to call. V dropped 4 bases and J dropped 2 bases, with 10 bases sitting between them. Per germline, CDR1 SGHRS and CDR2 YFSETQ. The CDR3 has 13 amino acids. The DNA of the CDR3 is TGCGCCAGCAGCCAACTGTCGGCCTACGAGCAGTACTTC. Its translation is CASSQLSAYEQYF.

The rearrangement uses TRBV11-2 and TRBJ2-1, with D possibly TRBD1 on 6 matching bases. This CDR3 comprises 15 residues. V was shortened by 5 bases and J by 8 bases, with 19 bases between the two germline ends. Per germline, CDR1 SGHAT and CDR2 FQNNGV. The CDR3 region has the DNA TGTGCCAGCAGCAGAGGACTCCTGTCAGGGGATGAGCAGTTCTTC. Translation: CASSRGLLSGDEQFF. The full variable domain, with the rest looked up from reference TRBV11-2 and TRBJ2-1, is EAGVAQSPRYKIIEKRQSVAFWCNPISGHATLYWYQQILGQGPKLLIQFQNNGVVDDSQLPKDRFSAERLKGVDSTLKIQPAKLEDSAVYLCASSRGLLSGDEQFFGPGTRLTVL.

In its sample, this clonotype was seen many times. The genes are TRBV12-3 or TRBV12-4 and TRBJ2-2, with D perhaps being TRBD1 or TRBD2 (6 bases each). V gave up 0 bases and J gave up 3 bases, with 11 bases separating them. CDR3 length: 16 amino acids. DNA for the CDR3: TGTGCCAGCAGTTTAGCGGGGGGCGTTGACACCGGGGAGCTGTTTTTT. This gives the protein CASSLAGGVDTGELFF.

This clonotype showed up many times. The chain combines TRBV6-5 with TRBJ1-5; 8 nucleotides match TRBD1. The V gene end was trimmed by 6 bases and the J gene end by 4 bases; junction bases not matched to a gene: 8. Germline assignment: CDR1 MNHEY and CDR2 SVGAGI. CDR3 length equals 15 residues. CDR3 nucleotides: TGTGCCAGCAGGCGCGGACAGGGTTTGAATCAGCCCCAGCATTTT. Protein sequence: CASRRGQGLNQPQHF.

This clonotype was counted only a few times. V and J are TRBV2 and TRBJ2-1; 10 bases are shared with TRBD1. The length of the CDR3 is 15 residues. Trimming took 8 bases from V and 7 from J; bases not matched to a gene: 11. Germline V gene lookup returns CDR1 SNHLY and CDR2 FYNNEI. CDR3 region: CASGRQGATTNEQFF. In nucleotides, the CDR3 is TGTGCCAGCGGACGACAGGGGGCCACTACAAATGAGCAGTTCTTC.

In this sample, this clonotype turned up many times. The V and J genes are TRBV9 and TRBJ2-5; tentatively, D is TRBD2 (6 bases). This CDR3 contains 16 residues. Trimming pared 2 bases from V and 5 bases from J, leaving 19 bases between. CDR1 is SGDLS and CDR2 is YYNGEE in the germline V gene. The CDR3 protein is CASSVGGLSSIETQYF. Here the CDR3 DNA reads TGTGCCAGCAGCGTCGGCGGACTAAGTAGCATCGAGACCCAGTACTTC.

The chain links TRBV11-2 to TRBJ2-7, with a possible D match to TRBD1 (5 bases). V was shortened by 1 base and J by 3 bases, with 7 bases between the two germline ends. This CDR3 is built from 13 residues. CDR1 is SGHAT, CDR2 FQNNGV, per germline. This chain's CDR3 is CASSLVRGYEQYF. The CDR3 coding sequence is TGTGCCAGCAGCTTAGTAAGGGGCTACGAGCAGTACTTC. Complete variable domain (other parts from reference TRBV11-2 and TRBJ2-7): EAGVAQSPRYKIIEKRQSVAFWCNPISGHATLYWYQQILGQGPKLLIQFQNNGVVDDSQLPKDRFSAERLKGVDSTLKIQPAKLEDSAVYLCASSLVRGYEQYFGPGTRLTVT.

The J gene is TRBJ2-1, the V gene TRBV6-4; D may be TRBD1 or TRBD2 (5 bases each). Trimming took 3 bases from V and 9 from J, leaving 12 bases between them. Looked up from germline, CDR1 is MRHNA and CDR2 is SNTAGT. CDR3 length: 13 residues. The CDR3 sequence is CASSEVAGTEQFF. The CDR3 DNA sequence: TGTGCCAGCAGTGAGGTCGCAGGGACTGAGCAGTTCTTC.

The table lists this clonotype with a few counts. The chain uses TRBV11-3 and TRBJ2-7; TRBD2 matches at 8 bases. Trimming removed 2 bases from V and 4 bases from J; junction bases left unmatched: 25. Germline CDR1 SGHNT, CDR2 YENEEA. CDR3 length equals 21 residues. In DNA, the CDR3 is TGTGCCAGCAGCTTAATCGAGTCCGCCAGCGGGAGTCGAAGTCCCCCTTACGAGCAGTACTTC. Translation gives CASSLIESASGSRSPPYEQYF. Combining the CDR3 with reference TRBV11-3 and TRBJ2-7 gives the whole variable domain EAGVVQSPRYKIIEKKQPVAFWCNPISGHNTLYWYLQNLGQGPELLIRYENEEAVDDSQLPKDRFSAERLKGVDSTLKIQPAELGDSAVYLCASSLIESASGSRSPPYEQYFGPGTRLTVT.

There are a few counts of this clonotype. V usage is TRBV7-6 and J usage is TRBJ2-1, with unresolved D. This CDR3 comprises 12 residues. Per germline, CDR1 SGHVS and CDR2 FNYEAQ. The V end lost 5 bases, the J end lost 6 bases, and 8 bases lay between the germline ends. CDR3 region: CASSPAGNEQFF. Here the CDR3 DNA reads TGTGCCAGCAGCCCCGCCGGCAATGAGCAGTTCTTC.

This clonotype was observed many times. This rearrangement joins TRBV29-1 to TRBJ1-2; weak D call: TRBD1 (5 bases). Germline values: CDR1 SQVTM, CDR2 ANQGSEA. This CDR3 contains 15 residues. V was shortened by 3 bases and J by 4 bases, with 18 bases between the two germline ends. The CDR3: CSVEGTRDVSYGYTF. The CDR3 DNA reads as TGCAGCGTTGAGGGCACGAGGGACGTTAGCTATGGCTACACCTTC.

The chain is built from TRBV18 and TRBJ2-1, with D perhaps assigned TRBD1 or TRBD2 (6 bases each). This CDR3 has 17 amino acids. V lost 2 bases and J 3 bases, leaving 17 bases between the germline ends. Germline V gives CDR1 KGHSH, CDR2 LQKENI. CDR3 loop: CASSPIEGGRYYNEQFF. The CDR3, as DNA: TGTGCCAGCTCACCAATAGAAGGGGGGCGATACTACAATGAGCAGTTCTTC.

The genes are TRBV11-2 and TRBJ2-2; TRBD2 aligns across 10 bases. The CDR3 runs 16 residues. The V segment lost 8 bases and the J segment 4 bases; nucleotides outside the gene matches: 10. Germline V gives CDR1 SGHAT, CDR2 FQNNGV. CDR3 coding DNA: TGTGCCAGCTCAATTTCGGGACTAGCGTCCACCGGGGAGCTGTTTTTT. It codes for CASSISGLASTGELFF.

This clonotype was seen repeatedly, ten times or more. The J gene is TRBJ1-2, the V gene TRBV29-1, with 7 bases matching TRBD1. The V gene's germline CDR1 is SQVTM and CDR2 ANQGSEA. The trim removed 4 bases at V and 8 bases at J, leaving 4 bases unmatched. The CDR3 is 11 residues long. In nucleotides, the CDR3 is TGCAGCGTTGGGGACAGCGACGGCTACACCTTC. Amino acid sequence: CSVGDSDGYTF.

V is TRBV5-1 and J is TRBJ1-1; D is unclear. Germline-derived CDR1 and CDR2 are SGHRS and YFSETQ. Trimming took 1 base from V and 0 from J, leaving 16 bases between them. CDR3 length: 17 residues. CDR3 nucleotides: TGCGCCAGCAGCTTGTCCCCCAACAGTCCGATGAACACTGAAGCTTTCTTT. Protein product: CASSLSPNSPMNTEAFF. The full variable domain, with the rest looked up from reference TRBV5-1 and TRBJ1-1, is KAGVTQTPRYLIKTRGQQVTLSCSPISGHRSVSWYQQTPGQGLQFLFEYFSETQRNKGNFPGRFSGRQFSNSRSEMNVSTLELGDSALYLCASSLSPNSPMNTEAFFGQGTRLTVV.

This clonotype was seen a few times. J is TRBJ2-2 and V is TRBV14; no firm D call. Trimming shortened V by 6 bases and J by 4 bases, and 9 bases separated the two germline ends. The CDR3 consists of 13 residues. From germline, CDR1 is SGHDN and CDR2 FVKESK. The CDR3 loop reads CASSPSRTGELFF. DNA for the CDR3: TGTGCCAGCAGTCCCTCACGCACCGGGGAGCTGTTTTTT.

This clonotype appeared a few times. The gene calls are TRBV6-6 and TRBJ2-7, with D perhaps being TRBD1 or TRBD2 (5 bases each). This CDR3 has 14 amino acids. Trimming pared 5 bases from V and 3 bases from J, leaving 14 bases between. CDR1 MNHNY and CDR2 SVGAGI come from the germline V gene (reference sequence). CDR3: CASSPLGTVYEQYF. CDR3 DNA sequence: TGTGCCAGCAGTCCACTGGGGACCGTCTACGAGCAGTACTTC.

Many counts were recorded for this clonotype. The genes are TRBV20-1 and TRBJ1-1, with D possibly matching TRBD1 (6 bases). CDR1 and CDR2 from the germline V gene are DFQATT and SNEGSKA (reference sequence). CDR3 length: 14 amino acids. Trimming took off 6 bases at V and 2 bases at J, with 16 bases between the two ends. The CDR3 nucleotides read TGCAGTGCAAGAACCGGGACACTTAACACTGAAGCTTTCTTT. This codes for CSARTGTLNTEAFF.

The V gene is TRBV20-1, the J gene TRBJ2-3, with TRBD2 identical over 9 bases. CDR1 is DFQATT and CDR2 is SNEGSKA in the germline V gene (reference sequence). This CDR3 contains 15 residues. V lost 2 bases and J lost 5; bases outside the gene matches: 8. The CDR3 DNA is TGCAGTGCTAGATTTAGCGGGAGTCCTCAAGATACGCAGTATTTT. This translates into CSARFSGSPQDTQYF.

This clonotype appeared many times. The J gene is TRBJ2-3, the V gene TRBV9; the D is unclear. The CDR3 is made up of 14 amino acids. The germline V gene has CDR1 SGDLS and CDR2 YYNGEE. The V and J ends lost 0 bases and 0 bases respectively, with 5 bases between them. In DNA form, the CDR3 reads TGTGCCAGCAGCGTAGAGGCTAGCACAGATACGCAGTATTTT. Translated, it gives CASSVEASTDTQYF.

This clonotype has ten or more counts. The rearrangement links TRBV9 to TRBJ1-1, with TRBD1 matching over 7 bases. The junction had 5 bases not matched to a gene; V was cut back by 0 bases and J by 3 bases. From germline, CDR1 is SGDLS and CDR2 YYNGEE. The CDR3 covers 15 residues. As DNA, the CDR3 is TGTGCCAGCAGCGTAGGTCCAGGGGGTTACACTGAAGCTTTCTTT. Its protein is CASSVGPGGYTEAFF.

This clonotype was seen at least ten times. The rearrangement joins TRBV6-2 or TRBV6-3 to TRBJ2-2; the D call may be TRBD1 or TRBD2 (5 bases each). Trimming stripped 5 bases from V and 4 bases from J, with 11 bases between. The length of the CDR3 is 14 residues. Germline loops: CDR1 MNHEY, CDR2 SVGEGT. The CDR3 is CASSPSGATGELFF. CDR3 coding DNA: TGTGCCAGCAGTCCCTCCGGGGCCACCGGGGAGCTGTTTTTT.

This clonotype was seen many times. The genes are TRBV7-2 and TRBJ1-2; tentative D call: TRBD1 (6 bases). This CDR3 has 13 residues. The V end was cut by 5 bases, the J end by 5 bases, with 12 bases between. The germline V gene encodes CDR1 SGHTA and CDR2 FQGNSA. The CDR3 is CASSPVGQYGYTF. In DNA, the CDR3 is TGTGCCAGCAGCCCCGTCGGACAGTATGGCTACACCTTC.

This clonotype was recorded many times. The chain recombines TRBV9 with TRBJ2-2, with D perhaps TRBD2 (6 bases). Per germline, CDR1 SGDLS and CDR2 YYNGEE. The V and J ends lost 0 bases and 4 bases respectively, with 10 bases between them. The CDR3 spans 15 residues. The CDR3 DNA is TGTGCCAGCAGCGTAGTCGGGACTGGCACCGGGGAGCTGTTTTTT. It yields the protein CASSVVGTGTGELFF.